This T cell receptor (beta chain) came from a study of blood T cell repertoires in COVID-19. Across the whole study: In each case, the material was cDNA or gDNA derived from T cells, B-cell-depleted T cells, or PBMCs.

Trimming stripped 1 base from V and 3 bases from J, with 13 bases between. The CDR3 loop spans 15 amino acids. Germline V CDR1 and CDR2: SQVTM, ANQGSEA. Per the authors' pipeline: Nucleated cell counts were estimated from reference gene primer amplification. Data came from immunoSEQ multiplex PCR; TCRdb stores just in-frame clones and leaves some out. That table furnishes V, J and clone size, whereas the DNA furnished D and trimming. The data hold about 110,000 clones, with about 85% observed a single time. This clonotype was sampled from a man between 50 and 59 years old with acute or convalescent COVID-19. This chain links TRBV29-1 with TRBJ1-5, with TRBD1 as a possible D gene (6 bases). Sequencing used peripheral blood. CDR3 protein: CSVEAAGAHNQPQHF. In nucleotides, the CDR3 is TGCAGCGTTGAAGCGGCAGGGGCCCACAATCAGCCCCAGCATTTT. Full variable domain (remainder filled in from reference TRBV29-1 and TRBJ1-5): SAVISQKPSRDICQRGTSLTIQCQVDSQVTMMFWYRQQPGQSLTLIATANQGSEATYESGFVIDKFPISRPNLTFSTLTVSNMSPEDSSIYLCSVEAAGAHNQPQHFGDGTRLSIL.